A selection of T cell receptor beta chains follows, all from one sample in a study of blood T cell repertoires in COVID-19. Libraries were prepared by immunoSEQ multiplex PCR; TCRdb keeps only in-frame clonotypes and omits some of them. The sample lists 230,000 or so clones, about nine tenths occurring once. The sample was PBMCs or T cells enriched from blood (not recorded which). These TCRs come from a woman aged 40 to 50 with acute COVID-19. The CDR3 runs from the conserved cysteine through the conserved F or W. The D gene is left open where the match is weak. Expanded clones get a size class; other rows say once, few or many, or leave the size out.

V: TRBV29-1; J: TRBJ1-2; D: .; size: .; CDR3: CSVAGPRYGYTF; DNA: TGCAGCGTGGCGGGGCCTAGGTATGGCTACACCTTC
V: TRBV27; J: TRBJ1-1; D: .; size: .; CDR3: CASRQGVGWFVAFF; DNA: TGTGCCAGCAGACAGGGTGTTGGATGGTTCGTAGCTTTCTTT
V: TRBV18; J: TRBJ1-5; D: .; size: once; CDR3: CASSPAEGESNQPQHF; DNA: TGTGCCAGCTCACCAGCAGAGGGGGAGAGCAATCAGCCCCAGCATTTT
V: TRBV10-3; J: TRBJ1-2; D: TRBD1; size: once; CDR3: CAIRTGEGNGYTF; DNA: TGTGCCATTCGGACAGGGGAAGGGAATGGCTACACCTTC
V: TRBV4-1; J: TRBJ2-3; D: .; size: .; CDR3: CASTLGRTAGDTQYF; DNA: TGCGCCAGCACCCTAGGCCGGACTGCTGGAGATACGCAGTATTTT
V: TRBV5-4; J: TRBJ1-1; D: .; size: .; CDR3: CASSLDPDREAFF; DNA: TGTGCCAGCAGCTTGGACCCGGACAGAGAAGCTTTCTTT
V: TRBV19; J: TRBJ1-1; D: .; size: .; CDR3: CASSKLGASTEAFF; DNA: TGTGCCAGTAGTAAACTGGGGGCGTCTACTGAAGCTTTCTTT
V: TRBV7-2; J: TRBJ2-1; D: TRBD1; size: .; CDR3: CASSLDGRGNEQFF; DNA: TGTGCCAGCAGCTTAGATGGCAGGGGGAATGAGCAGTTCTTC
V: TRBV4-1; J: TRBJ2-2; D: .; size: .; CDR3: CASSQVRGGAWNTGELFF; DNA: TGCGCCAGCAGCCAAGTTAGAGGGGGGGCCTGGAACACCGGGGAGCTGTTTTTT
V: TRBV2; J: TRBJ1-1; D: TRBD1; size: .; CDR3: CASSEGGQGGTEAFF; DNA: TGTGCCAGCAGTGAAGGGGGACAGGGGGGCACTGAAGCTTTCTTT
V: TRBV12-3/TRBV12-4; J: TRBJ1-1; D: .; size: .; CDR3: CASTRNTEAFF; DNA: TGTGCCAGCACCAGGAACACTGAAGCTTTCTTT
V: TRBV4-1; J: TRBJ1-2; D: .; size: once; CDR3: CASSQGGYYGYTF; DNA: TGCGCCAGCAGCCAAGGGGGCTACTATGGCTACACCTTC
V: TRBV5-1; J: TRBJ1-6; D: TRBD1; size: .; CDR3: CASSPGTGDSYNSPLHF; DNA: TGCGCCAGCAGCCCCGGGACAGGGGATTCCTATAATTCACCCCTCCACTTT
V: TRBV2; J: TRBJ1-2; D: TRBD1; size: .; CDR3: CASQDRSRGYTF; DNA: TGTGCCAGCCAGGACAGGTCGAGGGGCTACACCTTC
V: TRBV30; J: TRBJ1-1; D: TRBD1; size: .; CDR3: CAWTGDRVATEAFF; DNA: TGTGCCTGGACTGGGGACAGGGTGGCCACTGAAGCTTTCTTT
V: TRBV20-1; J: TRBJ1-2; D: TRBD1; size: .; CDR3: CSAGQGTF; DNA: TGCAGTGCGGGACAGGGAACCTTC
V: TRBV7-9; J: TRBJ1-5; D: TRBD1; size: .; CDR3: CASSLGLGGQDNNQPQHF; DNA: TGTGCCAGCAGCTTAGGATTAGGGGGACAGGATAACAATCAGCCCCAGCATTTT
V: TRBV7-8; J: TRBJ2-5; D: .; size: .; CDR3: CASSLVETAETQYF; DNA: TGTGCCAGCAGCTTAGTCGAGACTGCGGAGACCCAGTACTTC
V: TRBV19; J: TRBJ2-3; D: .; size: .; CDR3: CASSGHRVADTQYF; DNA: TGTGCCAGTAGTGGGCACAGGGTAGCAGATACGCAGTATTTT
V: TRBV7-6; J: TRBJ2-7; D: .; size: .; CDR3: CASSDATDYEQYF; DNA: TGTGCCAGCAGCGACGCGACTGACTACGAGCAGTACTTC
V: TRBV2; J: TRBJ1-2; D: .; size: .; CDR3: CASSEVLRGHSYGYTF; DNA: TGTGCCAGCAGTGAAGTCTTAAGGGGACATTCGTATGGCTACACCTTC
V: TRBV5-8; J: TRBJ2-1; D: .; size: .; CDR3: CASSNRLLDYNEQFF; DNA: TGTGCCAGCAGTAACCGACTGTTAGACTACAATGAGCAGTTCTTC
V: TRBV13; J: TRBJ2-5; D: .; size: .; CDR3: CASSVHRRQETQYF; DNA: TGTGCCAGCAGCGTACACAGGCGACAAGAGACCCAGTACTTC
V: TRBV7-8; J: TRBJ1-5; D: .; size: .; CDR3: CASSLDSAQPQHF; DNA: TGTGCCAGCAGCTTAGATTCTGCGCAGCCCCAGCATTTT
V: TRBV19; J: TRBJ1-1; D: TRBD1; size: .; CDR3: CASSRPQTGAAGTNTEAFF; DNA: TGTGCCAGTAGTAGACCCCAGACAGGGGCCGCGGGGACGAACACTGAAGCTTTCTTT
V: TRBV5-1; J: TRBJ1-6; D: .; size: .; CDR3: CASSEGDNSPLHF; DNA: TGCGCCAGCAGCGAGGGTGACAATTCACCCCTCCACTTT
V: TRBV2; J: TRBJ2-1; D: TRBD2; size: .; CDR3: CASLGGGNTYNEQFF; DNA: TGTGCCAGCCTCGGGGGGGGTAACACCTACAATGAGCAGTTCTTC
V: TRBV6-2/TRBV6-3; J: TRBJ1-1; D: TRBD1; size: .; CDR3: CASSDRGRDTEAFF; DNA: TGTGCCAGCAGTGACAGGGGGCGCGACACTGAAGCTTTCTTT
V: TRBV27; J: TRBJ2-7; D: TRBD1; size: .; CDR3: CASSPGQIFEQYF; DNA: TGTGCCAGCAGTCCGGGACAGATCTTCGAGCAGTACTTC
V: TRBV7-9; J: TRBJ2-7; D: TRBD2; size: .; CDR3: CASSLYGGAGYEQYF; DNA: TGTGCCAGCAGCTTATACGGGGGGGCCGGGTACGAGCAGTACTTC
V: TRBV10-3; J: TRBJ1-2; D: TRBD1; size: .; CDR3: CAISERDRGIGYTF; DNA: TGTGCCATCAGTGAACGAGACAGGGGGATTGGCTACACCTTC
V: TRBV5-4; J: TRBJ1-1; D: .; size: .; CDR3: CASSNGVGTEAFF; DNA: TGTGCCAGCAGCAACGGGGTGGGCACTGAAGCTTTCTTT
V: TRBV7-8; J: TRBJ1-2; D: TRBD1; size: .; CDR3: CASSPKTGAPYGYTF; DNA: TGTGCCAGCAGCCCCAAGACAGGGGCCCCCTATGGCTACACCTTC
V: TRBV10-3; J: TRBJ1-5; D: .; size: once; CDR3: CASAHAGIGNQPQHF; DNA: TGTGCCAGCGCCCACGCGGGGATTGGCAATCAGCCCCAGCATTTT
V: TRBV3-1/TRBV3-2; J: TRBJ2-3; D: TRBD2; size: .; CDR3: CASSRTSGGAGVDTQYF; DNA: TGTGCCAGCAGCCGGACTAGCGGGGGGGCGGGAGTAGATACGCAGTATTTT
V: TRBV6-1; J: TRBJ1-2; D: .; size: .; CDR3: CASSEASLGAYGYTF; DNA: TGTGCCAGCAGTGAAGCGAGTCTGGGAGCCTATGGCTACACCTTC
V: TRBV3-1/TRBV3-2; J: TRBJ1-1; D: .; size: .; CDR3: CASSQPEGGTEAFF; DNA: TGTGCCAGCAGCCAACCGGAGGGTGGCACTGAAGCTTTCTTT
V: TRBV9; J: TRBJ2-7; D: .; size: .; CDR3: CASSSSGLLPYEQYF; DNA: TGTGCCAGCAGCTCCTCGGGGTTATTACCTTACGAGCAGTACTTC
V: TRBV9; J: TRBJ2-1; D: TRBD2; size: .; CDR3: CASSYSGGARNEQFF; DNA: TGTGCCAGCAGCTATAGCGGGGGGGCCAGAAATGAGCAGTTCTTC